The clone carrying this TCR beta chain came up a few times. Its specificity is not known. Repertoires were generated with immunoSEQ multiplex PCR, while TCRdb's copy carries only in-frame clones and drops some. The table includes over 850,000 clones, 78% detected once. This entry comes from a study of shared clonotypes between healthy human individuals. The wider study: With ages of 18 to 49, the donors were two women and three men. Findings of the study overall: Despite large depth, sorted-subset datasets appeared incompletely sequenced.

This CDR3 is 14 amino acids long. The germline V gene has CDR1 GTSNPN and CDR2 SVGIG (reference sequence). The V and J ends lost 2 bases and 1 base respectively, with 10 bases between them. Healthy HIV-negative adults without recent acute infections or vaccinations served as donors. Only Caucasian adults living in Nashville, Tennessee made up the donor group. The rearrangement joins TRBV30 to TRBJ2-3; a possible D gene is TRBD2 (5 bases). The sequenced sample was memory CD4+ T cells from PBMCs. Documented subset: CD45RA-negative fraction. The TCR was taken from a man aged 18 to 29 in good health. Some clones in this sample may be carry-over from other donors' samples. CDR3 protein: CAWSWRRGTDTQYF. In nucleotides, the CDR3 is TGTGCCTGGAGTTGGCGGCGGGGCACAGATACGCAGTATTTT.